A selection of T cell receptor beta chains follows, all from one sample in a study of cytomegalovirus exposure and HLA in healthy donors. Clones were read by immunoSEQ multiplex PCR, and TCRdb kept only the in-frame ones, dropping some. The table lists about 200,000 clones, with roughly 0.74% in the top ten. Sequenced sample: PBMCs. The source of these receptors is a boy aged 5 to 17 in good health and CMV-seronegative. The CDR3 runs from the conserved cysteine through the conserved F or W. The order of the fields is J gene, V gene, D gene, CDR3 DNA, CDR3 protein. D genes are given only for firm matches.

>TRBJ2-7|TRBV6-1|.
TGTGCCAGCAGTGAAGCCCCGGGGGGCCTCCGCGTCGAGCAGTACTTC
CASSEAPGGLRVEQYF
>TRBJ2-1|TRBV7-9|TRBD2
TGTGCCAGCAGTTCCGGGACTAGCGGGGGGGTGCGGTACAATGAGCAGTTCTTC
CASSSGTSGGVRYNEQFF
>TRBJ2-1|TRBV5-8|TRBD2
TGTGCCAGCAGCTTGGGAGGACTAGCGGGGGAACCCTCCTACAATGAGCAGTTCTTC
CASSLGGLAGEPSYNEQFF
>TRBJ1-5|TRBV9|.
TGTGCCAGCAGCGTAGGGAGTTATGGTCAGCCCCAGCATTTT
CASSVGSYGQPQHF
>TRBJ1-1|TRBV30|.
TGTGCCTGGAGGGGTCAGGGGATCGCGAACACTGAAGCTTTCTTT
CAWRGQGIANTEAFF
>TRBJ2-1|TRBV5-4|.
TGTGCCAGCAGCTTGGGGATGAGCGCCTCCTACAATGAGCAGTTCTTC
CASSLGMSASYNEQFF
>TRBJ2-3|TRBV6-5|.
TGTGCCAGCAGGGGGGGGGCCTACACAGATACGCAGTATTTT
CASRGGAYTDTQYF
>TRBJ1-1|TRBV19|.
TGTGCCAGTGGGTACAGTAACACTGAAGCTTTCTTT
CASGYSNTEAFF
>TRBJ2-7|TRBV18|TRBD2
TGTGCCAGCTCAGAGACTAGCGGGGGCTTTACCTACGAGCAGTACTTC
CASSETSGGFTYEQYF
>TRBJ2-2|TRBV7-9|.
TGTGCCAGCAGGTACAGCACCGGGGAGCTGTTTTTT
CASRYSTGELFF
>TRBJ1-3|TRBV29-1|TRBD1
TGCAGCGTTGAATCCGGGACAGCTGGAAACACCATATATTTT
CSVESGTAGNTIYF
>TRBJ2-3|TRBV7-8|.
TGTGCCAGCAGCTTTCGGGATACGCAGTATTTT
CASSFRDTQYF
>TRBJ2-2|TRBV7-8|TRBD1
TGTGCCAGCAGCACAGGGGGGTTGAACACCGGGGAGCTGTTTTTT
CASSTGGLNTGELFF
>TRBJ1-1|TRBV6-6|.
TGTGCCAGCAGTGGTCGGGAGGATGAAGCTTTCTTT
CASSGREDEAFF